This T cell receptor (beta chain) was identified during a study of control samples from healthy donors and cancer patients. The V and J ends lost 2 bases and 8 bases, in that order; junction bases with no gene match: 5. CDR3 length: 14 amino acids. Germline loops: CDR1 SGHNT, CDR2 YYREEE (reference sequence). TCRdb keeps only in-frame clones here, not all; method: immunoSEQ multiplex PCR. The data contain around 250,000 clones, around 80% of them seen just once; the ten biggest clones take up approximately 12%. This clone was counted once. Source material: PBMCs. This sequence was found in an older woman with lung cancer. The genes are TRBV5-4 and TRBJ1-2, with 11 bases lining up with TRBD1. The CDR3 is CASSLKGTGGGYTF. Here the CDR3 DNA reads TGTGCCAGCAGCTTAAAAGGGACAGGGGGAGGCTACACCTTC.